The rows below give T cell receptor beta chains drawn from one sample of a study of post-analysis software for immune sequencing data. TCRdb independently ran MiXCR on the PCR reads; one entry per CDR3 protein. Seen here are fewer than 850,000 distinct CDR3 sequences, approximately 44% observed once, and the top ten hold roughly 4.4%. The sample taken for sequencing was blood. The receptors were gathered from a girl aged 10 to 17 with multiple sclerosis. Each CDR3 is given with its conserved first and last residue. The D gene is left open where the match is weak. Some rows mark clone size as missing; the rest say once, few, many or name a class of expanded clone.

V	J	D	size	DNA	CDR3
TRBV7-2	TRBJ2-4	.	few	TGTGCCAGCAGCATTGATCTTGGGAACATTCAGTACTTC	CASSIDLGNIQYF
TRBV6-2/TRBV6-3	TRBJ2-7	.	once	TGTGCCAGCAGTTACTCCCGTCGGAGGGACTACGAGCAGTACTTC	CASSYSRRRDYEQYF
TRBV12-3/TRBV12-4	TRBJ2-7	TRBD2	.	TGTGCCAGCAGTCGACTAGCCGACGCCTCCTACGAGCAGTACTTC	CASSRLADASYEQYF
TRBV12-3/TRBV12-4	TRBJ2-1	.	few	TGTGCCAGCAGCTGGACCCAGGCCCACAATGAGCAGTTCTTC	CASSWTQAHNEQFF
TRBV10-3	TRBJ1-2	.	few	TGTGCCATCAGTGAGTTGGGGGTCTATGGCTACACCTTC	CAISELGVYGYTF
TRBV6-1	TRBJ2-7	TRBD1	few	TGTGCCAGCAGTGACGGGACAGGTTGGTACGAGCAGTACTTC	CASSDGTGWYEQYF
TRBV28	TRBJ2-7	.	once	TGTGCCAGCACCGTTAAGGGCTCCTACGAGCAGTACTTC	CASTVKGSYEQYF
TRBV6-6	TRBJ1-4	.	.	TGTGCCAACACCCAGGGACGGTTGAATGAAAAACTGTTTTTT	CANTQGRLNEKLFF
TRBV28	TRBJ2-7	TRBD2	.	TGTGCCAGCAGTTTACCTACTAGCGGGAGGGCCTACGAGCAGTACTTC	CASSLPTSGRAYEQYF
TRBV20-1	TRBJ2-1	.	.	TGCAGTGCCCTTCTCGACAGTTCAGGCCACAATGAGCAGTTCTTC	CSALLDSSGHNEQFF
TRBV4-2	TRBJ1-2	.	few	TGTGCCAGCAGCCAAGATCTAGGGGGGAGGTACACCTTC	CASSQDLGGRYTF
TRBV4-1	TRBJ2-3	.	.	TGCGCCAGCAGCCAACACAGAAACACAGATACGCAGTATTTT	CASSQHRNTDTQYF
TRBV24-1	TRBJ2-3	TRBD2	few	TGTGCCACCAGTGATAGGGCGGGAGCGATTACAGATACGCAGTATTTT	CATSDRAGAITDTQYF
TRBV12-3/TRBV12-4	TRBJ2-7	.	.	TGTGCCACCAGCCCACTAGGGGGTCAGCGGTTGACCTACGAGCAGTACTTC	CATSPLGGQRLTYEQYF
TRBV3-1	TRBJ2-5	.	.	TGTGCCAGCAGCCAAGAGTGGGTGGGACAAGAGACCCAGTACTTC	CASSQEWVGQETQYF
TRBV29-1	TRBJ1-2	.	.	TGCAGCGTTGAAGAAGCGCTTGAGGGCATTCTTTTTGGCTACACCTTC	CSVEEALEGILFGYTF
TRBV28	TRBJ2-5	.	few	TGTGCCAGCAGTTTAGGGTTAAGGGAACAGGGAGAGACCCAGTACTTC	CASSLGLREQGETQYF
TRBV9	TRBJ2-7	.	few	TGTGCCAGCAGCGTAGGGGACGGATCCTACGAGCAGTACTTC	CASSVGDGSYEQYF
TRBV9	TRBJ2-5	.	.	TGTGCCAGCAGCGTAGGGCCAGGGCAAGAGACCCAGTACTTC	CASSVGPGQETQYF
TRBV7-3	TRBJ2-2	.	.	TGTGCCAGCAGCCCCTATAGTCCCTCGGAGGAGCTGTTTTTT	CASSPYSPSEELFF
TRBV10-3	TRBJ2-7	TRBD2	.	TGTGCCATCAGTGAGTCTCGTGCGGGAGCCTTCCACGAGCAGTACTTC	CAISESRAGAFHEQYF
TRBV27	TRBJ1-1	TRBD1	few	TGTGCCAGCAGGACAGGGGCGGGAACTGAAGCTTTCTTT	CASRTGAGTEAFF
TRBV7-8	TRBJ2-7	.	.	TGTGCCAGCAGCCGGAGAGTCCCTTACGAGCAGTACTTC	CASSRRVPYEQYF
TRBV7-9	TRBJ2-3	.	.	TGTGCCAGCAGCCCCACCTCCCCCACAGATACGCAGTATTTT	CASSPTSPTDTQYF
TRBV7-9	TRBJ2-1	.	.	TGTGTCAGCAGCTTAGATCAGGGTTACAATGAGCAGTTCTTC	CVSSLDQGYNEQFF
TRBV12-3/TRBV12-4	TRBJ1-1	.	few	TGTGCCAGCAGTTTGCGGGGGTCGGGCACTGAAGCTTTCTTT	CASSLRGSGTEAFF
TRBV7-8	TRBJ2-7	TRBD2	.	TGTGCCAGCACCCTAACAACGGGACTAGCGGGAAGGTACGAGCAGTACTTC	CASTLTTGLAGRYEQYF
TRBV6-6	TRBJ1-5	.	.	TGTGCCAGCAGACGGGCTGGGAGCGGTAGCAATCAGCCCCAGCATTTT	CASRRAGSGSNQPQHF
TRBV20-1	TRBJ2-7	.	.	TGCAGTGCTAGAGTAGTCGGGAGCGGCGACGAGCAGTACTTC	CSARVVGSGDEQYF
TRBV6-6	TRBJ2-1	TRBD1	.	TGTGCCAGCAGTTCACAGGGGGCGCCCCACAATGAGCAGTTCTTC	CASSSQGAPHNEQFF
TRBV7-3	TRBJ2-3	.	few	TGTGCCAGCAGCTTAGTAGGGCCCCCAGATACGCAGTATTTT	CASSLVGPPDTQYF
TRBV7-2	TRBJ2-5	TRBD2	.	TGTGCCAGCAGCCCCCAGCCGGGAGGAGAAGAGACCCAGTACTTC	CASSPQPGGEETQYF
TRBV20-1	TRBJ2-1	TRBD1	.	TGCAGTGCTAGGGACCAGGGGGACACCTATTCCTACGAGCAGTTCTTC	CSARDQGDTYSYEQFF
TRBV12-3/TRBV12-4	TRBJ2-5	.	.	TGTGCCAGCAGTCTAGACAGGAGGTCATGGGAGCAGTACTTC	CASSLDRRSWEQYF
TRBV12-3/TRBV12-4	TRBJ1-5	.	.	TGTGCCAGCACGTCGCGGACCGGAGGCAATCAGCCCCAGCATTTT	CASTSRTGGNQPQHF
TRBV7-9	TRBJ1-1	TRBD1	.	TGTGCCAGCAGACGCCCAGGGACAGGGATGGTAGAAGCTTTCTTT	CASRRPGTGMVEAFF
TRBV5-4	TRBJ1-2	.	.	TGTGCCAGCAGCCCTGGGACACAAGGGACCAACTATGGCTACACCTTC	CASSPGTQGTNYGYTF
TRBV29-1	TRBJ2-3	TRBD1	.	TGCAGCGTTCGACAGGGGCTCACAGATACGCAGTATTTT	CSVRQGLTDTQYF
TRBV4-3	TRBJ2-5	.	once	TGCGCCAGCAGCCAAGATAGGGCTAGCCCCCCAAAGACCCAGTACTTC	CASSQDRASPPKTQYF
TRBV3-1	TRBJ2-7	.	few	TGTGCCAGCAGCCAAGACGAGTACGACGAGCAGTACTTC	CASSQDEYDEQYF
TRBV5-1	TRBJ1-1	TRBD1	.	TGCGCCAGCACCTTTTATCCCGGGACAGCAAACACTGAAGCTTTCTTT	CASTFYPGTANTEAFF
TRBV7-3	TRBJ2-2	TRBD2	.	TGTGCCAGCAGTTTACTAGCGGGAGGCGACACCGGGGAGCTGTTTTTT	CASSLLAGGDTGELFF
TRBV7-2	TRBJ2-7	.	few	TGTGCCAGCAGTTCCCTGCCCCGGGACGGATACTACGAGCAGTACTTC	CASSSLPRDGYYEQYF
TRBV6-5	TRBJ2-7	.	.	TGTGCCAGCAGTTACTACCCAGGGCAAACCTACGAGCAGTACTTC	CASSYYPGQTYEQYF
TRBV5-1	TRBJ1-4	.	.	TGCGCCAGCAGCTTGGCCAGCATAAATGAAAAACTGTTTTTT	CASSLASINEKLFF
TRBV28	TRBJ2-5	.	.	TGTGCCAGCAGTTTAGTTGCCGGGGGGCAGTACTCGGCGGAAGAGACCCAGTACTTC	CASSLVAGGQYSAEETQYF
TRBV4-3	TRBJ2-7	TRBD1	.	TGCGCCAGCAGCCAAGTCCCAACGACAGGGATCGGCTACGAGCAGTACTTC	CASSQVPTTGIGYEQYF
TRBV15	TRBJ1-5	.	.	TGTGCCACCAGCACCTGGAATCAGCCCCAGCATTTT	CATSTWNQPQHF
TRBV29-1	TRBJ2-7	.	.	TGCAGCGTTGCGGGGGGGACAGGGAAAAGCGAGCAGTACTTC	CSVAGGTGKSEQYF
TRBV11-3	TRBJ2-1	.	.	TGTGCCAGCAGCTTAGATCGTCGCGGGGCAGGGAACAATGAGCAGTTCTTC	CASSLDRRGAGNNEQFF
TRBV4-2	TRBJ2-1	TRBD2	few	TGTGCCAGCAGCCAAGAAGGCCGGCTAGCGGGTAACTATGAGCAGTTCTTC	CASSQEGRLAGNYEQFF
TRBV5-1	TRBJ2-7	TRBD2	many	TGCGCCAGCAGCTTGGGACTAGCCACCTACGAGCAGTACTTC	CASSLGLATYEQYF